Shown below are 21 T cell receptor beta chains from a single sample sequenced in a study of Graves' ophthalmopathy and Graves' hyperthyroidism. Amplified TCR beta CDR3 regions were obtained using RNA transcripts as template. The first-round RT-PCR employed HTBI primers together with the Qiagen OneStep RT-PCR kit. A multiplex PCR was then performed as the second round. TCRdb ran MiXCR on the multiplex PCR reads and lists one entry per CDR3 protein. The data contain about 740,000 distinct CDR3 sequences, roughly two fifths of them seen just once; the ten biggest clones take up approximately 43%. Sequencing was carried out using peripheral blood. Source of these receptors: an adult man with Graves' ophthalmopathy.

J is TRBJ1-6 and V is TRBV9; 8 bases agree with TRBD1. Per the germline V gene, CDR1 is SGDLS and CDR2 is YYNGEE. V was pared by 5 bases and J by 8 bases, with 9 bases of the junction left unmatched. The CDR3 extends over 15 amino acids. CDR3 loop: CASRWGQGAYSPLHF. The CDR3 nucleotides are TGTGCCAGCAGGTGGGGGCAGGGGGCTTATTCACCCCTCCACTTT.

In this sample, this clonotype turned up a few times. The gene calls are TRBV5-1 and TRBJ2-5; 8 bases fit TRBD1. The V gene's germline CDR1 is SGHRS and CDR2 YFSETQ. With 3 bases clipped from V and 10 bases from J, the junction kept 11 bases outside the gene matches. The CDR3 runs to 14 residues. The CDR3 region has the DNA TGCGCCAGCAGCTCCCGCCAGGGGGCCGGTATCCAGTACTTC. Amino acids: CASSSRQGAGIQYF.

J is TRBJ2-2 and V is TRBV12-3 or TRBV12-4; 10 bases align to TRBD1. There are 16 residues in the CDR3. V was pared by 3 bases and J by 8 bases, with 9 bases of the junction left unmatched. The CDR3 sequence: CASSFGTGDTPGELFF. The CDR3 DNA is TGTGCCAGCAGTTTCGGGACAGGGGACACACCGGGGGAGCTGTTTTTT.

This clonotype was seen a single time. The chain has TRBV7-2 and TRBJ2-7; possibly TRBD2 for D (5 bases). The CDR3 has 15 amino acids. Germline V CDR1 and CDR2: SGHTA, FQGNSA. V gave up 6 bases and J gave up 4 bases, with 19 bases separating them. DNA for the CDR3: TGTGCCAGCAGTTTCCGGGGTATCGGATCTTACGAGCAGTACTTC. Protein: CASSFRGIGSYEQYF.

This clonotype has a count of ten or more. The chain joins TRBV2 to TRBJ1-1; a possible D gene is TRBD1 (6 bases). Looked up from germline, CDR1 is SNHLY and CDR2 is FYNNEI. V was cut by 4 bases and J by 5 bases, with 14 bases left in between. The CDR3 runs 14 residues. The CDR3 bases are TGTGCCAGCAGTGCCTCGGGGGGCAGGACTGAAGCTTTCTTT. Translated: CASSASGGRTEAFF.

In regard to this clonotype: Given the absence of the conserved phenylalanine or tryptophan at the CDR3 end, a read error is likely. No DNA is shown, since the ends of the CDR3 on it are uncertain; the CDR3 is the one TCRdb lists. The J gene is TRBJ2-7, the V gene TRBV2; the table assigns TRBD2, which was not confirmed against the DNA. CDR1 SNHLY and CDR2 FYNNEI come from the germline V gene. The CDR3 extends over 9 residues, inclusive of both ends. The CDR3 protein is CASSDGSGY.

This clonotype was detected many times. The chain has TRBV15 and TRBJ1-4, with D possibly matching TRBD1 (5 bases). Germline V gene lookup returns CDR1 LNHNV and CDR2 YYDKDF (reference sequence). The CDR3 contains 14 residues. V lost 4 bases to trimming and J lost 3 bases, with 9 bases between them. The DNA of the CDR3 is TGTGCCACCAGCACCCCAGGGTCTAATGAAAAACTGTTTTTT. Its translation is CATSTPGSNEKLFF. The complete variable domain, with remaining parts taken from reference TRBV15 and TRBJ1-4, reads DAMVIQNPRYQVTQFGKPVTLSCSQTLNHNVMYWYQQKSSQAPKLLFHYYDKDFNNEADTPDNFQSRRPNTSFCFLDIRSPGLGDTAMYLCATSTPGSNEKLFFGSGTQLSVL.

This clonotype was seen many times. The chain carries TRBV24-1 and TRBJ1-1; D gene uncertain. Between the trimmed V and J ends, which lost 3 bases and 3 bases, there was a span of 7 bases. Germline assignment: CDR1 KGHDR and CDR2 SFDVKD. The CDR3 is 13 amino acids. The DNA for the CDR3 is TGTGCCACCAGTGATGCCAGCTACACTGAAGCTTTCTTT. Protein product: CATSDASYTEAFF.

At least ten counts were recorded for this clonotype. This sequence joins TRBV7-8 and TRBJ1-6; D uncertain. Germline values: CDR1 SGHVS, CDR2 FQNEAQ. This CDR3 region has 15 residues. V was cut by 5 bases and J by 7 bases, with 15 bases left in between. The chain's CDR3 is CASSPLSGSNSPLHF. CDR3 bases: TGTGCCAGCAGCCCACTATCGGGATCAAATTCACCCCTCCACTTT. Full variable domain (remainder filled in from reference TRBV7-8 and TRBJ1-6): GAGVSQSPRYKVAKRGQDVALRCDPISGHVSLFWYQQALGQGPEFLTYFQNEAQLDKSGLPSDRFFAERPEGSVSTLKIQRTQQEDSAVYLCASSPLSGSNSPLHFGNGTRLTVT.

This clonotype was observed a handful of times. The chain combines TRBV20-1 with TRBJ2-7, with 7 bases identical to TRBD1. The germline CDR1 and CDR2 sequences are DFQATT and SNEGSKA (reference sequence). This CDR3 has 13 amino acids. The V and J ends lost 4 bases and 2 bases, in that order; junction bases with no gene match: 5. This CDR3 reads CSAKGTETYEQYF. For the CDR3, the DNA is TGCAGTGCTAAGGGGACAGAGACCTACGAGCAGTACTTC.

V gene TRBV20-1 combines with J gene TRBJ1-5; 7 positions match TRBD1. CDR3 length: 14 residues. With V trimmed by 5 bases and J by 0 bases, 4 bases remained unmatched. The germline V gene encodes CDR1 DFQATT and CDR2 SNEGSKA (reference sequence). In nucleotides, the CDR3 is TGCAGTGCTGGGACAGAGCTTAGCAATCAGCCCCAGCATTTT. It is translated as CSAGTELSNQPQHF.

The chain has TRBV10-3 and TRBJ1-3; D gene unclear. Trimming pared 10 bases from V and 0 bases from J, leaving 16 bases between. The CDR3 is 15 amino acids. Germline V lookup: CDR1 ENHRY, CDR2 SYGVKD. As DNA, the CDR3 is TGTGCCAGCAGCCAAAAGGCTAACTCTGGAAACACCATATATTTT. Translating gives CASSQKANSGNTIYF.

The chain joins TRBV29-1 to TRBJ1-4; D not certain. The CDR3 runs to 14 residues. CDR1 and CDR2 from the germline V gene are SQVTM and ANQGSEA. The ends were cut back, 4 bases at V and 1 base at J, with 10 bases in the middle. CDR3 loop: CSVGLAGTNEKLFF. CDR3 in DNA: TGCAGCGTTGGTCTAGCCGGAACTAATGAAAAACTGTTTTTT.

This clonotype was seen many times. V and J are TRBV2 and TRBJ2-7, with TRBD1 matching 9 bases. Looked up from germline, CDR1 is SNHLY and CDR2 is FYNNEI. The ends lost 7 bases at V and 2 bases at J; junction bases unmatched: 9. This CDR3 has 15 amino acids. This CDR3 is CASKLDRGSTYEQYF. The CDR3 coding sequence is TGTGCCAGCAAATTGGACAGGGGAAGCACCTACGAGCAGTACTTC.

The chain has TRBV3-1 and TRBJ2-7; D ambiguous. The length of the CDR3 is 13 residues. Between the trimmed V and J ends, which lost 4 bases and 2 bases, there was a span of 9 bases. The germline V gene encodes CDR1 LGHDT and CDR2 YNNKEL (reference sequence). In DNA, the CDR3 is TGTGCCAGCAGCCGCACGGATGCCTACGAGCAGTACTTC. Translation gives CASSRTDAYEQYF.

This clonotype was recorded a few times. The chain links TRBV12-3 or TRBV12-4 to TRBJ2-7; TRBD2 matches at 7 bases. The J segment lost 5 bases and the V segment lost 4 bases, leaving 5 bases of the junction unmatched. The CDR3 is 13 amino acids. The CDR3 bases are TGTGCCAGCAGTTCTGGGGGGGGGGACGAGCAGTACTTC. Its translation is CASSSGGGDEQYF.

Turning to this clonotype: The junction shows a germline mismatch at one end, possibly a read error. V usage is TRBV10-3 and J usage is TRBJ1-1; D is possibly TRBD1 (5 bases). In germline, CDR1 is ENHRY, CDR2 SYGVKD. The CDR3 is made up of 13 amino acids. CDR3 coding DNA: TGTGCCAGCAGTGAACAGGCACACACTGAAGCTTTCTTT. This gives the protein CASSEQAHTEAFF.

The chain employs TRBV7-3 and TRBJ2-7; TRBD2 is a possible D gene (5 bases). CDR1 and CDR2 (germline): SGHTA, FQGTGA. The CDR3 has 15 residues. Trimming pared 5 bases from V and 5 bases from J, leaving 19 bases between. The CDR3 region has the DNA TGTGCCAGCAGCCGAATTGTGTCCGGGATTCACGAGCAGTACTTC. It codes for CASSRIVSGIHEQYF.

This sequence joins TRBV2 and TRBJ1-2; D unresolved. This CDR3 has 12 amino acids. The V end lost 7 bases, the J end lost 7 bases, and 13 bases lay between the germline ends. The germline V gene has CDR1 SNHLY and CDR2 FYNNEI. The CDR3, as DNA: TGTGCCAGCACCTCCTGGGTGGGTGGCTACACCTTC. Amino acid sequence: CASTSWVGGYTF.

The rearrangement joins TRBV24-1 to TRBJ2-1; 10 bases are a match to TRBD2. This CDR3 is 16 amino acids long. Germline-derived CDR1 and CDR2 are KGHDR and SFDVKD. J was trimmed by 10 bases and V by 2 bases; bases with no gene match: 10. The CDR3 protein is CATSDSGTSESGEQFF. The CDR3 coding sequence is TGTGCCACCAGTGATTCAGGGACTAGCGAGAGTGGAGAGCAGTTCTTC.

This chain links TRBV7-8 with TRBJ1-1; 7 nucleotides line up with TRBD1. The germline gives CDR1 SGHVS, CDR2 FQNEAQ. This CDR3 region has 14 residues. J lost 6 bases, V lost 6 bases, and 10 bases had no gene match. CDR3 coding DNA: TGTGCCAGCAGTGACACAGGGGTCACCGCTGAAGCTTTCTTT. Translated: CASSDTGVTAEAFF.